This TCR beta chain was captured by sequencing in a study of T cell responses to AZD1222 COVID-19 vaccine. About the research overall: Second-dose timings of about 4 or about 12 weeks were pooled. Findings and caveats of the study: Clonal diversity may have been underestimated, and the donors were mostly white British, with more females than males. Seropositive AZD1222 recipients at baseline numbered only five or six.

Method: immunoSEQ multiplex PCR; TCRdb's copy keeps in-frame clones and lacks some. Of some 170,000 clones detected, 85% to 90% appear once; the ten largest clones hold around 1.6%. A word on this clone: Its antigen is still unknown.

The V gene's germline CDR1 is SGHAT and CDR2 FQDESV (reference sequence). The CDR3 is 12 residues long. Trimming left V 5 bases short and J 8 bases short, with 12 bases between. The origin of this receptor is an adult in good health. Sample: peripheral blood, taken on day 0 of AZD1222 vaccination. This chain connects TRBV11-1 to TRBJ1-2; D not certain. CDR3 protein: CASSPDTGGYTF. The CDR3 nucleotides are TGTGCCAGCAGCCCAGACACGGGCGGCTACACCTTC.